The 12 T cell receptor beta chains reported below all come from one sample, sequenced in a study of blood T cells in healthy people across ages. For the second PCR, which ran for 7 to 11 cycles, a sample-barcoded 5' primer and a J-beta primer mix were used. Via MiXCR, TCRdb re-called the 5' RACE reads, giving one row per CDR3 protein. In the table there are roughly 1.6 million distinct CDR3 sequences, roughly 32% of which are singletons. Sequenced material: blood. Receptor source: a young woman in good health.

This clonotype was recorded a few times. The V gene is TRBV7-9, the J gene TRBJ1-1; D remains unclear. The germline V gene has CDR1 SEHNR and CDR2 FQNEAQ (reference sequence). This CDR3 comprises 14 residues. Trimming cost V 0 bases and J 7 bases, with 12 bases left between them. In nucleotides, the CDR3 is TGTGCCAGCAGCTTAGCGCCACATACGCTTGAAGCTTTCTTT. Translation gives CASSLAPHTLEAFF.

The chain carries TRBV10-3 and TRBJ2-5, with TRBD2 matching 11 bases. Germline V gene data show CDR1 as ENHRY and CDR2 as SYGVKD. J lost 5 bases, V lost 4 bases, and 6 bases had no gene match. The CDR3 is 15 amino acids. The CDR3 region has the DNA TGTGCCATCAGTGCTATAGCGGGGGGGCCGGAGACCCAGTACTTC. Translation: CAISAIAGGPETQYF.

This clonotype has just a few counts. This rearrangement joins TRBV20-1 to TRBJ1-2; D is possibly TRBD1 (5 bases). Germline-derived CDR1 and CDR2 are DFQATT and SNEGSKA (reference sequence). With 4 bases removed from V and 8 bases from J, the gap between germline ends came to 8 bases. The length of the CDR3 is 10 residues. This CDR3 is CSAIRDGYTF. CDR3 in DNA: TGCAGTGCTATCCGGGACGGCTACACCTTC.

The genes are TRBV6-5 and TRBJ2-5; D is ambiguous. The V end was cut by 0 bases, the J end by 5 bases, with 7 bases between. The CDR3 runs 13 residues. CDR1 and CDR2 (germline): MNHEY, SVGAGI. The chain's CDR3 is CASSYSILETQYF. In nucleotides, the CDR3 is TGTGCCAGCAGTTACTCGATTTTGGAGACCCAGTACTTC.

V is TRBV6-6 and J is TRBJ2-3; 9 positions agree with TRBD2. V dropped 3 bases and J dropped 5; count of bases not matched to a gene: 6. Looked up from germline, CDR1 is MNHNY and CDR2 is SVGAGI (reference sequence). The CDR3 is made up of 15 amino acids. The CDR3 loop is CASSYSGSLRDTQYF. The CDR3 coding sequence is TGTGCCAGCAGTTATAGCGGGAGTCTGAGAGATACGCAGTATTTT.

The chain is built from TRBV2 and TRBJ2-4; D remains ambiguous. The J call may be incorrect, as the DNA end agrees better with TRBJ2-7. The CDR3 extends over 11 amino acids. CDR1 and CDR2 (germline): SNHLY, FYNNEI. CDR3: CAAAMNSEQYF. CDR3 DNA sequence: TGTGCCGCAGCGATGAACAGCGAGCAGTACTTC.

In DNA, the CDR3 is TGTGCCAGCAGTTGGAAAGGCGGGGGCACAGATACGCAGTATTTT. Translating it yields CASSWKGGGTDTQYF. The chain joins TRBV12-3 or TRBV12-4 to TRBJ2-3; maybe TRBD2 (6 bases). The length of the CDR3 is 15 residues. The V end lost 4 bases, the J end lost 1 base, and 12 bases lay between the germline ends.

Here the CDR3 reads CSARIPGIQETQYF. As DNA, the CDR3 is TGCAGTGCTAGAATCCCAGGGATCCAAGAGACCCAGTACTTC. This chain links TRBV20-1 with TRBJ2-7; a possible D gene is TRBD1 (5 bases). The J call is uncertain, as TRBJ2-5 better fits the DNA end. This CDR3 has 14 residues. The germline V gene has CDR1 DFQATT and CDR2 SNEGSKA (reference sequence).

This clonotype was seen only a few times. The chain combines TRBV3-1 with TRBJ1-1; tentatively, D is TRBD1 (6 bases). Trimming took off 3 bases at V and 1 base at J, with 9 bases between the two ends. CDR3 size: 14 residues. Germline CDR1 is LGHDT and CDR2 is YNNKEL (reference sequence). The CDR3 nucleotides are TGTGCCAGCAGCCAGGGGACAAAGAACACTGAAGCTTTCTTT. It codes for CASSQGTKNTEAFF.

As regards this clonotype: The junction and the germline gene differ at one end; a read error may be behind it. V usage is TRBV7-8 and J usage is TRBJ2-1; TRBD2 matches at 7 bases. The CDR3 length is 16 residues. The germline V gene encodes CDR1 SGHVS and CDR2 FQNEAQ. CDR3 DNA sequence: TGTGCCAGCTCCCACCCGTACTTCACTAGCGCTAATGGGCAGTTCTTC. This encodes CASSHPYFTSANGQFF.

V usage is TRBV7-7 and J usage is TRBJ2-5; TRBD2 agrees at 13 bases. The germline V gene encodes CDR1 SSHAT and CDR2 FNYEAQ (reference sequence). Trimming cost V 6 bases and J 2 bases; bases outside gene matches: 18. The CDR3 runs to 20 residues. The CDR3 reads CASSKIHPRTSGGYQETQYF. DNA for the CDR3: TGTGCCAGCAGTAAGATACACCCGAGGACTAGCGGGGGATATCAAGAGACCCAGTACTTC.

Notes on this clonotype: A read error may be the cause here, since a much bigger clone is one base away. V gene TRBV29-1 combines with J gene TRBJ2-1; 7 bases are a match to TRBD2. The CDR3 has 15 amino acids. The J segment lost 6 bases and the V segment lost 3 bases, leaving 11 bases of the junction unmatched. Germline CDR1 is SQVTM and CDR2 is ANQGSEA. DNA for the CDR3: TGCAGCGTTGACGGACAACTAGCGAGCAGCAATGAGCAGTTCTTC. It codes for CSVDGQLASSNEQFF.